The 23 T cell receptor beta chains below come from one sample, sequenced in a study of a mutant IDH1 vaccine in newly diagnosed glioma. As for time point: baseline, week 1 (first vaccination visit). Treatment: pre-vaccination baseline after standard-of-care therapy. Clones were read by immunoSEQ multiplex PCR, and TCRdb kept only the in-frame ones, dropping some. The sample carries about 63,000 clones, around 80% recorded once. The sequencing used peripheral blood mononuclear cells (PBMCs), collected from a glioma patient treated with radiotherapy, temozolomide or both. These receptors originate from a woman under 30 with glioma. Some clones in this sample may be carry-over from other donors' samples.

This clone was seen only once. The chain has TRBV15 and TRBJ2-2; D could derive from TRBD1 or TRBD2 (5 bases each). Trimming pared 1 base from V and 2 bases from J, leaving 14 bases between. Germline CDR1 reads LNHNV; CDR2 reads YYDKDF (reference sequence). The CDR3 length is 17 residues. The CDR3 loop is CATSRGRGAGNTGELFF. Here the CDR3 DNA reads TGTGCCACCAGCAGAGGAAGAGGGGCGGGTAACACCGGGGAGCTGTTTTTT.

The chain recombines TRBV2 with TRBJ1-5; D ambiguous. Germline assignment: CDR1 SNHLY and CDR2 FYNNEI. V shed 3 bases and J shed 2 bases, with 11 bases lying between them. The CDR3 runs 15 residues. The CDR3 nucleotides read TGTGCCAGCAGTGAGACGGTCACCGGCAATCAGCCCCAGCATTTT. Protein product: CASSETVTGNQPQHF.

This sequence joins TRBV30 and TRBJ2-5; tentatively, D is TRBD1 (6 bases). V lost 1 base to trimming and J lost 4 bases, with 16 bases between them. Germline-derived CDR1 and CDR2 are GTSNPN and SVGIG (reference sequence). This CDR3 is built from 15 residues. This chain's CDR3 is CAWSGRGGRGETQYF. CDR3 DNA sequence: TGTGCCTGGAGTGGGAGAGGGGGACGAGGAGAGACCCAGTACTTC. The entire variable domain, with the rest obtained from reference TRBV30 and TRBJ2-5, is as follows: SQTIHQWPATLVQPVGSPLSLECTVEGTSNPNLYWYRQAAGRGLQLLFYSVGIGQISSEVPQNLSASRPQDRQFILSSKKLLLSDSGFYLCAWSGRGGRGETQYFGPGTRLLVL.

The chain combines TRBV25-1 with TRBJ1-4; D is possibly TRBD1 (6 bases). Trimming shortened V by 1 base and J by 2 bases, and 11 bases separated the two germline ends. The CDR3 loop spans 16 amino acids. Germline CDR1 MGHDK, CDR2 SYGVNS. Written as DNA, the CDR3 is TGTGCCAGCAGTGAATCATCGGGGGCTACTAATGAAAAACTGTTTTTT. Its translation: CASSESSGATNEKLFF.

CDR3 sequence reads: CASSQDGTGAYSNQPQHF. The CDR3 DNA reads TGTGCCAGCAGCCAAGATGGGACAGGGGCATATAGCAATCAGCCCCAGCATTTT. The gene calls are TRBV4-2 and TRBJ1-5, with 10 nucleotides matching TRBD1. The V gene's germline CDR1 is LGHNA and CDR2 YNFKEQ. This CDR3 has 18 residues. The V gene end was trimmed by 0 bases and the J gene end by 0 bases; junction bases not matched to a gene: 5.

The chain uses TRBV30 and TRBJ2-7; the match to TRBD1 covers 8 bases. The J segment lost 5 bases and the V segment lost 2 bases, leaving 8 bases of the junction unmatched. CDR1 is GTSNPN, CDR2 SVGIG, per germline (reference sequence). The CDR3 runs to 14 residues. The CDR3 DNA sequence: TGTGCCTGGAGTATGGACAGGGCTTTTGACGAGCAGTACTTC. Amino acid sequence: CAWSMDRAFDEQYF. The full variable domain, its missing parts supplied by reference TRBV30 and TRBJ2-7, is SQTIHQWPATLVQPVGSPLSLECTVEGTSNPNLYWYRQAAGRGLQLLFYSVGIGQISSEVPQNLSASRPQDRQFILSSKKLLLSDSGFYLCAWSMDRAFDEQYFGPGTRLTVT.

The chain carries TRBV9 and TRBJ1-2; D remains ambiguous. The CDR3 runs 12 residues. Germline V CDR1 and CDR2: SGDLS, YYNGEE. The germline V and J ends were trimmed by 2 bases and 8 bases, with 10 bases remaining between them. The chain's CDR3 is CASSVYNHGYTF. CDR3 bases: TGTGCCAGCAGCGTCTACAATCACGGCTACACCTTC.

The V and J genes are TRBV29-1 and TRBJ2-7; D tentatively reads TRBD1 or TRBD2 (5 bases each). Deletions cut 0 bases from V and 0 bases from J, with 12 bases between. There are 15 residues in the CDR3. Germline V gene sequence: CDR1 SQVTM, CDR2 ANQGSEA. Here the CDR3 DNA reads TGCAGCGTTGAAGACACCGGGACGGCCTCCTACGAGCAGTACTTC. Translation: CSVEDTGTASYEQYF.

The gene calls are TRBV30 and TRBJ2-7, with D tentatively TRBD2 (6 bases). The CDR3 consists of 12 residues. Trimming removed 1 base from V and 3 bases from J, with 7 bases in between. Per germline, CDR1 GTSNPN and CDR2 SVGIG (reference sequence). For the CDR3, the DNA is TGTGCCTGGAGTGCCGGGGGCTACGAGCAGTACTTC. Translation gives CAWSAGGYEQYF.

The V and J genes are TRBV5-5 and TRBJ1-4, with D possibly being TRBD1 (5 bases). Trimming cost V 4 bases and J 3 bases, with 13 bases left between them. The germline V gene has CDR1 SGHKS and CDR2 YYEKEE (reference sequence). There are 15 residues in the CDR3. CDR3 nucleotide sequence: TGTGCCAGCAGCAAGTTGGGGGGGGCTAATGAAAAACTGTTTTTT. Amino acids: CASSKLGGANEKLFF.

Written as DNA, the CDR3 is TGTGCCAAAAGGGGGGGGCAAGTAGATACGCAGTATTTT. Translated: CAKRGGQVDTQYF. V gene TRBV6-5 combines with J gene TRBJ2-3, with TRBD2 as a possible D gene (7 bases). The CDR3 totals 13 residues. V lost 10 bases and J 5 bases, leaving 16 bases between the germline ends. Germline loops: CDR1 MNHEY, CDR2 SVGAGI.

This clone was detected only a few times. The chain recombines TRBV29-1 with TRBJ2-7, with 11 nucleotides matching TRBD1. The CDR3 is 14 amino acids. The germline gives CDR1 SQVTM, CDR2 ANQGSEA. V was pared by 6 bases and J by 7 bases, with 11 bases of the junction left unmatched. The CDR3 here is CSVGLGQGAREQYF. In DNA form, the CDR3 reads TGCAGCGTCGGCCTTGGACAGGGGGCGCGGGAGCAGTACTTC.

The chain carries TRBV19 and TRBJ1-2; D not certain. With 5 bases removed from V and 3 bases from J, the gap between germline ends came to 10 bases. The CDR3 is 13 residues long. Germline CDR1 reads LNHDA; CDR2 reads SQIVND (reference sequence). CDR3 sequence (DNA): TGTGCCAGTAGTTTCCGGGATCACTATGGCTACACCTTC. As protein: CASSFRDHYGYTF.

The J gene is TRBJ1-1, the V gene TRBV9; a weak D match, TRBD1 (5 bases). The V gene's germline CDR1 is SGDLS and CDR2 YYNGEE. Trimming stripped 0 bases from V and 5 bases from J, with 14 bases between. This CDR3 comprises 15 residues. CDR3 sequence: CASSVDPGFNTEAFF. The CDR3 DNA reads TGTGCCAGCAGCGTAGATCCAGGGTTCAATACTGAAGCTTTCTTT.

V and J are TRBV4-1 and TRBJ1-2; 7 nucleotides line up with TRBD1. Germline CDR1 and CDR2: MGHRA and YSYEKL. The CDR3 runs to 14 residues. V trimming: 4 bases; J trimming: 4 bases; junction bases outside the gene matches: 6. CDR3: CASSPSGTAYGYTF. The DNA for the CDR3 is TGCGCCAGCAGCCCATCCGGGACAGCCTATGGCTACACCTTC.

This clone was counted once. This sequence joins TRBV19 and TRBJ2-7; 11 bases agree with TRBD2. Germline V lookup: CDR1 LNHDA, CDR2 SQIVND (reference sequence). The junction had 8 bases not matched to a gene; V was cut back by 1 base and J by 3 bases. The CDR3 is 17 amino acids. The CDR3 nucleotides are TGTGCCAGTAGTATAGCTAGCGGGGGGCCGAACTACTACGAGCAGTACTTC. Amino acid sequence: CASSIASGGPNYYEQYF.

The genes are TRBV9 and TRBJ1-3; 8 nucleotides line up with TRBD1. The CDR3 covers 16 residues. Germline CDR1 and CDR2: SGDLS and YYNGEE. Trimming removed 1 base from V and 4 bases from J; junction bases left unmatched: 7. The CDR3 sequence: CASSVFVTGDGNTIYF. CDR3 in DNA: TGTGCCAGCAGCGTATTTGTGACAGGGGACGGAAACACCATATATTTT.

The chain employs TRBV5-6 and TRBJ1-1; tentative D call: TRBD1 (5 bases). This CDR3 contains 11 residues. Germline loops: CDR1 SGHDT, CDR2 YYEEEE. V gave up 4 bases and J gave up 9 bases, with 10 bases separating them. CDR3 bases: TGTGCCAGCAGCCTGGGACTCCAAGCTTTCTTT. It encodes CASSLGLQAFF.

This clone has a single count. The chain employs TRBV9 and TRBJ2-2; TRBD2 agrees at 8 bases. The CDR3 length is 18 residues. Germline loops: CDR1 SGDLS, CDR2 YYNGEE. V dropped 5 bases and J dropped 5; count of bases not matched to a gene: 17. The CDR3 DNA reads TGTGCCAGCAGTCTTAGTAGTCGGGCGGGAGGATTGACCGGGGAGCTGTTTTTT. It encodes CASSLSSRAGGLTGELFF.

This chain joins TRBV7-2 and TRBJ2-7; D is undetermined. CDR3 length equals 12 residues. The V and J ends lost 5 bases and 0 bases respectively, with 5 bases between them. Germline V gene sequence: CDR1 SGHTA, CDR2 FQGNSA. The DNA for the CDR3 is TGTGCCAGCAGCGCCTACTCCTACGAGCAGTACTTC. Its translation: CASSAYSYEQYF.

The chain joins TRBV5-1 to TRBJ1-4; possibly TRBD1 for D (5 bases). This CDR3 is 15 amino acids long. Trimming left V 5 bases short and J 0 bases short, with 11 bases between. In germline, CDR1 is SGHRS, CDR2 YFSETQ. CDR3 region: CASRAGGATNEKLFF. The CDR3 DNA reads TGCGCCAGCAGGGCCGGAGGGGCAACTAATGAAAAACTGTTTTTT.

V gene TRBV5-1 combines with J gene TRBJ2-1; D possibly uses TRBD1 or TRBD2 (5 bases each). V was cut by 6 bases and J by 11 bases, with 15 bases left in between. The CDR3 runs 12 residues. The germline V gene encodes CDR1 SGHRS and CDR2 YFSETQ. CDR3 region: CASNKEGLKQFF. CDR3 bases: TGCGCCAGCAACAAAGAGGGGCTCAAGCAGTTCTTC.

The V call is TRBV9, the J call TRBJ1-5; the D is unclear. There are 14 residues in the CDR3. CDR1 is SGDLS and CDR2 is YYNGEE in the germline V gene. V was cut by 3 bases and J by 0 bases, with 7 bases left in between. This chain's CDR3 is CASSAGGSNQPQHF. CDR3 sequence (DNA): TGTGCCAGCAGCGCCGGTGGTAGCAATCAGCCCCAGCATTTT.